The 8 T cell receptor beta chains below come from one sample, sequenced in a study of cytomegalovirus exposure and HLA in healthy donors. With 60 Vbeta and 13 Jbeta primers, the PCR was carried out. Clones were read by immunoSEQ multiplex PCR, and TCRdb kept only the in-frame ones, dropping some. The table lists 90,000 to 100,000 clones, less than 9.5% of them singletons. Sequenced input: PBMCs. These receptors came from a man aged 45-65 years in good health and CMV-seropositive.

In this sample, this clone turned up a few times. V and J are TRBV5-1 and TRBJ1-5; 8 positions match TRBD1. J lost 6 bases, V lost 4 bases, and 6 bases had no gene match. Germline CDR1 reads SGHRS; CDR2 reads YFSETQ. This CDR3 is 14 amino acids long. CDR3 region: CASSEGQGSQPQHF. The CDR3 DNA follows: TGCGCCAGCAGCGAAGGACAGGGTAGTCAGCCCCAGCATTTT.

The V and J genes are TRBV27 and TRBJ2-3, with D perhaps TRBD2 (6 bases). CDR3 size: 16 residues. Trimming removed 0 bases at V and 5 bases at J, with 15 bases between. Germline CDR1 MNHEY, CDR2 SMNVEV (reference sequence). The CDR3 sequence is CASSLSGGLSQDTQYF. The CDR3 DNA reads TGTGCCAGCAGTTTATCGGGAGGACTCTCCCAAGATACGCAGTATTTT.

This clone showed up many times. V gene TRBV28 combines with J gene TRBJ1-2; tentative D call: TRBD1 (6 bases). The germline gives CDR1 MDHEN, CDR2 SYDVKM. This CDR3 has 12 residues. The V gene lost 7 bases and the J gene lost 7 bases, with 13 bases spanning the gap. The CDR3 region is CASTLGQLGYTF. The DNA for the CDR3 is TGTGCCAGCACCCTTGGACAGCTTGGCTACACCTTC.

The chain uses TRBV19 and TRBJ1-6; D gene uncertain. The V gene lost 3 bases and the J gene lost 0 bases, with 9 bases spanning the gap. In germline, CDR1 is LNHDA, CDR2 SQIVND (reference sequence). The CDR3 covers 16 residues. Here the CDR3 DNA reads TGTGCCAGTAGTATCGTAAGGAGCTCCTATAATTCACCCCTCCACTTT. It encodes CASSIVRSSYNSPLHF. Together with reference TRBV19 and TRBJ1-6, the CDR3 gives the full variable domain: DGGITQSPKYLFRKEGQNVTLSCEQNLNHDAMYWYRQDPGQGLRLIYYSQIVNDFQKGDIAEGYSVSREKKESFPLTVTSAQKNPTAFYLCASSIVRSSYNSPLHFGNGTRLTVT.

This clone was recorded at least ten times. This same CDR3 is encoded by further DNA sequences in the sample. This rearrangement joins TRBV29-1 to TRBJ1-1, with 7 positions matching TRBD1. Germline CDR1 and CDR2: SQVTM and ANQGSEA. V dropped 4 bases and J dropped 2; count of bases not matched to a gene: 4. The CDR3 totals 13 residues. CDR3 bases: TGCAGCGTTGGTCGAGGGGGCAACACTGAAGCTTTCTTT. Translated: CSVGRGGNTEAFF.

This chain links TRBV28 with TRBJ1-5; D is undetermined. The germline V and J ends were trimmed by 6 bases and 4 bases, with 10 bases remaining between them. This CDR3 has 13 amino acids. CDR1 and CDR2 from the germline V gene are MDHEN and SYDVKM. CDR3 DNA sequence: TGTGCCAGCAGGGTCCGGGTAAATCAGCCCCAGCATTTT. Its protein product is CASRVRVNQPQHF.

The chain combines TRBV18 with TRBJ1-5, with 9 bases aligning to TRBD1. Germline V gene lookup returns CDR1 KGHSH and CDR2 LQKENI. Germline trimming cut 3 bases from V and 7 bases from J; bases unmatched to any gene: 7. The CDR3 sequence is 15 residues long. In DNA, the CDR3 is TGTGCCAGCTCACCGGGACAGGGCGTGGGACAGCCCCAGCATTTT. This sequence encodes CASSPGQGVGQPQHF.

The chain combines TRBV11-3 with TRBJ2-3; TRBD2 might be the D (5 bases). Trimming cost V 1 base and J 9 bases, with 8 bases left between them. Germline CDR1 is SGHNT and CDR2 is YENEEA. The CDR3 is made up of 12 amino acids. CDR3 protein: CASSLGPGTQYF. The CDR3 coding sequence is TGTGCCAGCAGCTTAGGTCCGGGGACGCAGTATTTT.